This entry describes one T cell receptor (beta chain). The antigen it recognizes is unknown. At one boundary the junction diverges from the germline segment, which might be a read error. These data originate in a study of blood T cell repertoires in COVID-19 (dated by TCRdb to about 2020). Regarding the research as a whole: The collaborator samples originated in the United States, Italy and Spain and spanned the acute and convalescent phases of COVID-19. The prospective study material was composed of cDNA or gDNA derived from T cells, B-cell-depleted T cells, or PBMCs. The repertoires were made available in a free public database intended to serve as a resource for research on the immune response to SARS-CoV-2. A de-identified subject ID, COVID-19 status, age in years and sex were almost always included in the sample metadata. The samples were drawn from the first 160 participants of the ongoing ImmuneRACE study and from roughly 1,300 subjects provided by 6 global collaborators. HLA class I and class II types, where available, came from metadata supplied by the sample provider rather than from assay-based typing. Deeply sampled blood TCRbeta repertoires from subjects exposed to, actively infected with, or recovered from COVID-19 were included in the dataset. Study-wide findings and limitations: The amount of clinical and demographic metadata varied by source and participant and was provided uncurated.

TCRbeta CDR3 regions were amplified from genomic DNA using the immunoSEQ Assay, a bias-controlled multiplex PCR. On the authors' methods: Within the assay, amplification of reference gene primers was used to estimate how many nucleated cells each sample contained. To quantify the absolute abundance of each unique TCRbeta CDR3 rearrangement, sequence reads were collapsed and filtered. Productive Simpson clonality was computed per sample as the square root of Simpson's diversity index over productive rearrangements. Drawn from immuneACCESS, this table holds only the in-frame rearrangements with V and J called that TCRdb kept. Clones are partly lost; checked studies trace under half to an unresolved V gene and leave the rest unexplained. V, J and clone size were drawn from that table, and D and trimming were deduced from the DNA. The sample profile shows around 160,000 clones; 85% to 90% of them were found once. Of the sample, about an eighth falls within the top ten clones.

Taken from the germline V gene (reference sequence), the CDR1 and CDR2 loops are SEHNR and FQNEAQ. The CDR3 measures 14 amino acids from cysteine to phenylalanine. Left in the record is the CDR3 DNA by itself, 42 bases read in frame from the first base. One collaborating source in Seattle enrolled patients during active infection and followed them longitudinally through the course of disease. The collaborating institutions used their own protocols to collect whole blood in K2EDTA tubes. For TCRbeta analysis, collaborator samples were shipped as frozen whole blood, as isolated PBMCs, or as DNA extracted from either sample type.

Sequenced material: peripheral blood. The clonotype was recovered from a man in his late teens or twenties with COVID-19, enrolled during active disease. The rearrangement combines TRBV7-9 with TRBJ1-4; confidence is insufficient to name the D gene. Read as DNA, the sequence is TGTGCCAGCAGCTCGGCCCTCGCGCGGGAAAAACTGCTTTTT. It translates to CASSSALAREKLLF.